One sample yielded the 17 T cell receptor beta chains listed below, sequenced in a study of cytomegalovirus exposure and HLA in healthy donors (dated by TCRdb to the late 2010s). The method was the immunoSEQ multiplex PCR assay. The multiplex PCR relied on a mix of 60 forward primers for TCR Vbeta segments and 13 reverse primers for TCR Jbeta segments. TCRdb took over this immuneACCESS table, retaining in-frame rearrangements with V and J assigned. Such tables are incomplete; in checked studies, under half of the missing clones stem from an unresolved V gene, and the remainder is unexplained. The sample table shows about 70,000 clones, and 65% to 70% are seen once. The ten largest account for roughly 17% of the sample. The sample was PBMCs. These receptors all come from a man aged 35 to 55 in good health and CMV-seropositive.

This clone was detected only a few times. The chain is built from TRBV7-9 and TRBJ1-1; 10 bases are shared with TRBD1. The V gene's germline CDR1 is SEHNR and CDR2 FQNEAQ (reference sequence). The CDR3 is 17 amino acids. J gave up 0 bases and V 1 base, and 5 bases lay outside the gene matches. The CDR3 nucleotides read TGTGCCAGCAGCTTAGGAGGGACAGGGGTCATGAACACTGAAGCTTTCTTT. Residues: CASSLGGTGVMNTEAFF.

V usage is TRBV11-2 and J usage is TRBJ1-1; D uncertain. The CDR3 extends over 11 amino acids. Germline V gives CDR1 SGHAT, CDR2 FQNNGV. V gave up 0 bases and J gave up 11 bases, with 7 bases separating them. The CDR3 sequence: CASSLDGEAFF. The CDR3 DNA reads TGTGCCAGCAGCTTAGATGGGGAGGCTTTCTTT.

In DNA form, the CDR3 reads TGTGCCAGTAGTTTGACACCCATATACACAGATACGCAGTATTTT. Translated: CASSLTPIYTDTQYF. The J gene is TRBJ2-3, the V gene TRBV19; unclear D gene. Trimming shortened V by 5 bases and J by 2 bases, and 14 bases separated the two germline ends. The CDR3 loop spans 15 amino acids. The V gene's germline CDR1 is LNHDA and CDR2 SQIVND (reference sequence).

The chain has TRBV27 and TRBJ1-2, with 11 bases fitting TRBD1. The V gene end was trimmed by 5 bases and the J gene end by 8 bases; junction bases not matched to a gene: 7. Germline V gives CDR1 MNHEY, CDR2 SMNVEV (reference sequence). The CDR3 extends over 14 amino acids. CDR3 region: CASSPGQGAGGYTF. The CDR3 DNA is TGTGCCAGCAGTCCCGGACAGGGGGCGGGCGGCTACACCTTC.

The chain recombines TRBV5-4 with TRBJ2-1; 7 positions match TRBD1. With 6 bases clipped from V and 1 base from J, the junction kept 13 bases outside the gene matches. CDR3 length: 17 amino acids. CDR1 is SGHNT and CDR2 is YYREEE in the germline V gene (reference sequence). The CDR3 sequence: CASNTRQGTSSYNEQFF. The CDR3 DNA follows: TGTGCCAGCAACACGCGACAGGGAACAAGTTCCTACAATGAGCAGTTCTTC.

This clone was found many times. V is TRBV18 and J is TRBJ2-7; a weak D match, TRBD1 (6 bases). Germline values: CDR1 KGHSH, CDR2 LQKENI. Trimming cost V 5 bases and J 3 bases, with 23 bases left between them. The CDR3 length is 17 residues. CDR3 DNA sequence: TGTGCCAGCTCAGCGAGATCAGGGGAGAAAGGTAACTACGAGCAGTACTTC. This codes for CASSARSGEKGNYEQYF.

This clone appeared a few times. This chain links TRBV2 with TRBJ1-5; 7 nucleotides align to TRBD1. In germline, CDR1 is SNHLY, CDR2 FYNNEI. V was pared by 7 bases and J by 4 bases, with 10 bases of the junction left unmatched. The CDR3 runs to 15 residues. CDR3 sequence reads: CASNQDRALNQPQHF. As DNA, the CDR3 is TGTGCCAGCAACCAAGACAGGGCACTGAATCAGCCCCAGCATTTT.

As regards this clone: The junction does not match germline at one end; this may be a read error. V usage is TRBV7-9 and J usage is TRBJ2-1, with 8 bases lining up with TRBD1. CDR1 and CDR2 (germline): SEHNR, FQNEAQ (reference sequence). The CDR3 extends over 14 amino acids. The CDR3 nucleotides read TGTTCCAGCAGCTTTAAATCAGGGGGCGATGAGCAGTTCTTC. It yields the protein CSSSFKSGGDEQFF.

This clone was found once. The chain joins TRBV4-3 to TRBJ1-4; 11 bases fit TRBD1. Germline trimming cut 0 bases from V and 8 bases from J; bases unmatched to any gene: 8. Germline loops: CDR1 LGHNA, CDR2 YSLEER. The CDR3 covers 17 residues. The CDR3 nucleotides are TGCGCCAGCAGCCAAGATAGGGGACAGGGGGTTGGGGAAAAACTGTTTTTT. As protein: CASSQDRGQGVGEKLFF.

The rearrangement links TRBV2 to TRBJ2-7; no reliable D call. The CDR3 sequence is 14 residues long. In germline, CDR1 is SNHLY, CDR2 FYNNEI. Deletions cut 4 bases from V and 3 bases from J, with 13 bases between. The CDR3 coding sequence is TGTGCCAGCAGTGTCCCGGTCACCGGCTACGAGCAGTACTTC. Protein sequence: CASSVPVTGYEQYF.

In DNA form, the CDR3 reads TGTGCCAGCAGCGGCGGGGGAATGGTTGGGGTAGATACGCAGTATTTT. As protein: CASSGGGMVGVDTQYF. The V and J genes are TRBV9 and TRBJ2-3; TRBD2 matches at 7 bases. The CDR3 covers 16 residues. J was trimmed by 5 bases and V by 3 bases; bases with no gene match: 12. Germline CDR1 reads SGDLS; CDR2 reads YYNGEE.

The table lists this clone with many counts. The chain couples TRBV27 to TRBJ2-2, with D possibly TRBD2 on 6 matching bases. The CDR3 loop spans 18 amino acids. Trimming took off 5 bases at V and 3 bases at J, with 22 bases between the two ends. Germline CDR1 MNHEY, CDR2 SMNVEV (reference sequence). The CDR3 coding sequence is TGTGCCAGCAGTCGCACAGGTCTCTCGGGAGAGGACACCGGGGAGCTGTTTTTT. Amino acids: CASSRTGLSGEDTGELFF.

The chain carries TRBV30 and TRBJ2-5, with D perhaps TRBD2 (5 bases). CDR3 length equals 13 residues. The V end lost 0 bases, the J end lost 10 bases, and 15 bases lay between the germline ends. Per germline, CDR1 GTSNPN and CDR2 SVGIG (reference sequence). For the CDR3, the DNA is TGTGCCTGGAGTGTAAGGCAGGCCGGGATCCAGTACTTC. Protein product: CAWSVRQAGIQYF.

This chain links TRBV18 with TRBJ2-7, with 7 bases that match TRBD2. Germline assignment: CDR1 KGHSH and CDR2 LQKENI. The length of the CDR3 is 14 residues. The J segment lost 0 bases and the V segment lost 5 bases, leaving 4 bases of the junction unmatched. CDR3 sequence reads: CASSSASGSYEQYF. The DNA for the CDR3 is TGTGCCAGCTCATCGGCTAGCGGCTCCTACGAGCAGTACTTC.

This rearrangement joins TRBV4-2 to TRBJ1-1; D gene ambiguous. The germline V gene encodes CDR1 LGHNA and CDR2 YNFKEQ. The CDR3 consists of 15 residues. The V end lost 4 bases, the J end lost 8 bases, and 20 bases lay between the germline ends. The CDR3: CASSRRLIQPYEAFF. The CDR3 nucleotides are TGTGCCAGCAGCCGAAGATTAATACAACCTTACGAAGCTTTCTTT.

Remarks on this clone: A read error may produce the germline difference seen at one junction end. The chain is built from TRBV10-3 and TRBJ1-1; maybe TRBD1 (6 bases). This CDR3 contains 15 residues. Per germline, CDR1 ENHRY and CDR2 SYGVKD. The DNA for the CDR3 is TGTGCCATCAGTAGAGGTACAGGGATAAACAGTGAAGCTTTCTTT. Translation gives CAISRGTGINSEAFF.

The J gene is TRBJ2-2, the V gene TRBV19; 7 positions match TRBD1. CDR1 and CDR2 (germline): LNHDA, SQIVND (reference sequence). The CDR3 contains 12 residues. The trim removed 10 bases at V and 5 bases at J, leaving 4 bases unmatched. The CDR3 sequence: CAIGTATGELFF. DNA of the CDR3: TGTGCCATAGGGACAGCTACCGGGGAGCTGTTTTTT.